Below, one T cell receptor (beta chain) is given with its context. Authors' methods: Reference gene primer amplification yielded estimated nucleated cell counts. The repertoire was sequenced with immunoSEQ multiplex PCR; TCRdb's copy has only in-frame clones and lacks some. D and trimming were read from the DNA, whereas the V and J calls and clone size are those reported in that table. The repertoire has around 64,000 clones, 85% to 90% of them found once; the top ten carry approximately 3%. These data come from a study of blood T cell repertoires in COVID-19. In the study overall: Sites across the United States, Italy and Spain contributed samples from acute and convalescent COVID-19.

The CDR3 runs to 16 residues. The trim removed 5 bases at V and 8 bases at J, leaving 7 bases unmatched. The germline CDR1 and CDR2 sequences are LNHDA and SQIVND (reference sequence). The clonotype was recovered from a man between 45 and 60 years old with active COVID-19. Sequencing used peripheral blood. The gene calls are TRBV19 and TRBJ2-1, with 15 bases matching TRBD2. CDR3 protein: CASSPGLAGGQDEQFF. The CDR3 coding sequence is TGTGCCAGTAGTCCCGGACTAGCGGGGGGGCAGGATGAGCAGTTCTTC.